This TCR beta chain derives from a study of molecular identifiers for immune sequencing clone quantification (dated by TCRdb to about 2018). Study-level background: In a replicate experiment, RNA from around 20,000 or 100,000 naive CD8 T cells was split into five aliquots, four of which were sequenced. The study was a methods study using CD8 T cells to benchmark molecular-identifier clustering-based TCR repertoire sequencing (MIDCIRS) and TCR RNA copy counting. The paper as a whole reports these results and caveats: In CMV-specific effector cells, clones with more than 20 RNA copies accounted for over 97% of molecules, whereas in naive cells such clones accounted for under 1%. A single cell's worth of spiked-in Jurkat TCR RNA was reported detectable even among under 1.1 million naive CD8 T cells. When barcode sub-clustering was left out, chimeric consensus sequences inflated TCR diversity, with chimeras reaching as high as 47%. Spiked-in Jurkat TCR RNA (around eleven copies' worth), which is not part of the donor repertoire, was contained in the naive libraries. Modeling indicated roughly 3.2 TCR RNA copies recovered per cell, compared with about 10 by digital PCR, which implies a capture efficiency of 25% to 35%. Highly expanded clone sizes could be underestimated because identical TCR molecules may share a barcode.

This clonotype was seen many times. What antigen it recognizes has not been identified. No qualities accompany the bases; no much larger clone lies one base away. The library was obtained by PCR. The sequencer was an Illumina HiSeq 4000. Bulk TCR libraries were generated as previously described, with the TCR primers listed in Table S5 used. Purification of total RNA was performed with the Qiagen AllPrep DNA/RNA kit. Before any analysis, reads coming from multiple sequencing runs of the same library were combined into one pool. From the authors' description of their analysis: Only reads with exact TCR constant sequence were kept, trimmed to 150 nt, and grouped by their 12-nt molecular barcodes. Reads inside each barcode group were sub-clustered using a 15% Levenshtein threshold, and a quality-weighted consensus sequence was constructed for each RNA molecule. Non-functional sequences were removed, as were lower-count sequences one edit away from another. Barcode sub-clusters with fewer than 20% of the maximum read count were removed, based on fitting two negative binomial distributions. The public reads were quality trimmed at Q25 with fastp and then assembled into clones with MiXCR by TCRdb, keeping productive beta chains. Here each entry gathers all rows of one CDR3 protein and keeps the most common genes and DNA. These V and J calls are TCRdb output, not the study's own analysis. The table for this sample lists 85,000 to 95,000 distinct CDR3 sequences; roughly 19% of them were counted only once. The top ten hold about 0.85% of the sample.

Libraries of naive CD8 T cells were built from approximately 20,000 to 1,000,000 sorted cells, with 10%, 30% or 50% of the purified RNA used. On a BD FACSAria II, naive CD8 T cells were FACS-sorted as CD8+CD4-CCR7+CD45RA+ and collected into RLT Plus buffer. Roughly ten TCR copies' worth of Jurkat RNA were spiked into roughly 17,000-1,100,000 naive CD8 T cell samples to test detection sensitivity. CD8 T cells were enriched with RosetteSep CD8+ T Cell Enrichment Cocktail and Ficoll-Paque, followed by ACK red cell lysis. This clonotype originated in a human donor in good health. Some libraries in this study had Jurkat cell RNA spiked in. The material sequenced was naive CD8+ T cells from blood, with Jurkat cell RNA spiked in. The label giving this sample's cell subset or site can be read as: FACS-sorted CD8+CD4-CCR7+CD45RA+ naive T cells.

In nucleotide form, the sequence is TGCAGTGCTAGTGACCTTGAGCGGGGGGTCTACAATGAGCAGTTCTTC. This codes for CSASDLERGVYNEQFF. Here the chain combines TRBV20-1 and TRBJ2-1, with 9 middle bases fitting TRBD2. The CDR3 measures 16 amino acids from cysteine to phenylalanine. Only the CDR3 DNA stays, 48 bases, in frame from base 1. CDR1 and CDR2 were assigned from the germline V gene (reference sequence) as DFQATT and SNEGSKA. Unmatched junction bases come to 9, with V trimmed by 3 bases and J by 3 bases.